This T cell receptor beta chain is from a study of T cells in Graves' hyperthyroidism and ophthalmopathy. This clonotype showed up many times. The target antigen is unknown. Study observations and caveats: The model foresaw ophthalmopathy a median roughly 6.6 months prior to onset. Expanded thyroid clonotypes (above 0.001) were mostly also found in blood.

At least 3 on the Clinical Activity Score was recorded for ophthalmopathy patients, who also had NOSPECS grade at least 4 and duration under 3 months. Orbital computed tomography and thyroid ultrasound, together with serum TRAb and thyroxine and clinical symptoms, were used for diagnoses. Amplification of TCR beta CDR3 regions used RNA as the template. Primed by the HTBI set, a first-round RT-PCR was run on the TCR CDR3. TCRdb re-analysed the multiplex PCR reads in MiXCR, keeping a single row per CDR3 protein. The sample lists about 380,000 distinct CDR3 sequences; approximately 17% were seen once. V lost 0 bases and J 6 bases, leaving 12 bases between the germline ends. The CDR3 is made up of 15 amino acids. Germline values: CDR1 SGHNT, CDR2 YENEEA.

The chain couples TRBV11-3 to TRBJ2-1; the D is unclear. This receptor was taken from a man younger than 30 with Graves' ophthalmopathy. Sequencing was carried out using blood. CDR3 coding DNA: TGTGCCAGCAGCTTAGAAGCTGGGATTTCCAATGAGCAGTTCTTC. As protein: CASSLEAGISNEQFF.